Listed below are T cell receptor beta chains from one sample, sequenced in a study of blood T cell repertoires in COVID-19. TCRdb's copy holds only in-frame clones and misses some; the assay was immunoSEQ multiplex PCR. The sample includes 290,000 or so clones, 87% seen only once; the top ten take approximately 2.4%. The material sequenced was peripheral blood. These receptors originate from a man between 18 and 35 years old with active or convalescent COVID-19. Both conserved end residues are part of each CDR3. A D gene is named only where the DNA matches it firmly. Size values are once, few and many counts, or a class for expanded clones, and some rows have none.

D: NA
size: NA
J: TRBJ1-2
V: TRBV5-6
DNA: TGTGCCAGCAGCTTGGGGCGGAACTACTATGGCTACACCTTC
CDR3: CASSLGRNYYGYTF

D: TRBD1
size: NA
J: TRBJ2-1
V: TRBV6-1
DNA: TGTGCCAGCAGTGAGGGAGGGACAGGGAGGTCTGGGAATGAGCAGTTCTTC
CDR3: CASSEGGTGRSGNEQFF

D: TRBD1
size: once
J: TRBJ1-4
V: TRBV3-1/TRBV3-2
DNA: TGTGCCAGCAGCCAAGCTGGGACAGGGACAGATGAAAAACTGTTTTTT
CDR3: CASSQAGTGTDEKLFF

D: NA
size: NA
J: TRBJ1-2
V: TRBV3-1/TRBV3-2
DNA: TGTGCCAGCAGCCCCCTGGGACTTAACTATGGCTACACCTTC
CDR3: CASSPLGLNYGYTF

D: TRBD2
size: NA
J: TRBJ2-5
V: TRBV3-1/TRBV3-2
DNA: TGTGCCAGCAGCCAAGAGGGGACTAGCGGGAGCGGTTTGAAGACCCAGTACTTC
CDR3: CASSQEGTSGSGLKTQYF

D: TRBD1
size: NA
J: TRBJ1-1
V: TRBV5-3
DNA: TGTGCCAGAAGACAGGGGGCCAACACTGAAGCTTTCTTT
CDR3: CARRQGANTEAFF

D: NA
size: NA
J: TRBJ1-1
V: TRBV18
DNA: TGTGCCAGCTCACCACCAGGGCGGGGTGCAGGGACTGAAGCTTTCTTT
CDR3: CASSPPGRGAGTEAFF

D: TRBD1
size: NA
J: TRBJ2-1
V: TRBV27
DNA: TGTGCCAGCCTTCAACCGGGACAGGTCAGCCCAAAACCTTACAATGAGCAGTTCTTC
CDR3: CASLQPGQVSPKPYNEQFF

D: NA
size: NA
J: TRBJ2-3
V: TRBV5-1
DNA: TGCGCCAGCAGCGGAGCGGCTTTAACGGGAGATACGCAGTATTTT
CDR3: CASSGAALTGDTQYF

D: NA
size: NA
J: TRBJ2-1
V: TRBV27
DNA: TGTGCCAGCAAGGGGGATTGGTACAATGAGCAGTTCTTC
CDR3: CASKGDWYNEQFF

D: NA
size: NA
J: TRBJ2-2
V: TRBV9
DNA: TGTGCCAGCAGCGTAGATCTCGGGAGGAACACCGGGGAGCTGTTTTTT
CDR3: CASSVDLGRNTGELFF

D: NA
size: NA
J: TRBJ2-7
V: TRBV20-1
DNA: TGCAGTGCTAGTGTTCTGCGGGAATCCTACGAGCAGTACTTC
CDR3: CSASVLRESYEQYF

D: NA
size: once
J: TRBJ1-4
V: TRBV19
DNA: TGTGCCAGTATTAACTCAGGGGACGGAAATGAAAAACTGTTTTTT
CDR3: CASINSGDGNEKLFF

D: TRBD1
size: once
J: TRBJ2-7
V: TRBV25-1
DNA: TGTGCCAGCAGTGAAAACGTTAGGACAGGGGGCAGCTACGAGCAGTACTTC
CDR3: CASSENVRTGGSYEQYF

D: NA
size: once
J: TRBJ1-5
V: TRBV27
DNA: TGTGCCAGCAGTTCGCAGGGTAGCAATCAGCCCCAGCATTTT
CDR3: CASSSQGSNQPQHF

D: NA
size: NA
J: TRBJ2-6
V: TRBV15
DNA: TGTGCCACCAGCAGACAGGGATCTGGGGCCAACGTCCTGACTTTC
CDR3: CATSRQGSGANVLTF

D: TRBD1
size: NA
J: TRBJ1-1
V: TRBV4-1
DNA: TGCGCCAGCAGCCCCCGGGGTGGGACAGGGAACACTGAAGCTTTCTTT
CDR3: CASSPRGGTGNTEAFF

D: TRBD1
size: NA
J: TRBJ1-2
V: TRBV28
DNA: TGTGCCAGCAGTCGGGACAGGGAAAACTATGGCTACACCTTC
CDR3: CASSRDRENYGYTF

D: NA
size: NA
J: TRBJ1-4
V: TRBV25-1
DNA: TGTGCCAGCAGTCGAACAGGCCGCGCTAATGAAAAACTGTTTTTT
CDR3: CASSRTGRANEKLFF

D: TRBD1
size: NA
J: TRBJ1-1
V: TRBV19
DNA: TGTGCCAGTAGTTTGGACAGGGTCACTGAAGCTTTCTTT
CDR3: CASSLDRVTEAFF

D: NA
size: NA
J: TRBJ1-6
V: TRBV11-2
DNA: TGTGCCAGCAGCTTAGGCACAGGGTTAAATTCACCCCTCCACTTT
CDR3: CASSLGTGLNSPLHF

D: TRBD2
size: NA
J: TRBJ2-1
V: TRBV7-2
DNA: TGTGCCAGCAGCCCCTGGACTAGCGGCGGGGATGAGCAGTTCTTC
CDR3: CASSPWTSGGDEQFF

D: TRBD1
size: NA
J: TRBJ1-4
V: TRBV28
DNA: TGTGCCAGCAGTCCTCACGGACAGGGAACAACTAATGAAAAACTGTTTTTT
CDR3: CASSPHGQGTTNEKLFF

D: NA
size: NA
J: TRBJ2-7
V: TRBV6-5
DNA: TGTGCCAGTCGGTCCCCAAGTAGTTACGAGCAGTACTTC
CDR3: CASRSPSSYEQYF

D: TRBD2
size: NA
J: TRBJ2-7
V: TRBV7-2
DNA: TGTGCCAGCAGCTTAGGTAGCGGGGGGACTTTCGTCGAGCAGTACTTC
CDR3: CASSLGSGGTFVEQYF

D: TRBD2
size: NA
J: TRBJ2-7
V: TRBV15
DNA: TGTGCCACCAGCAGTGGGACTAGCGGGAGAGACGAGCAGTACTTC
CDR3: CATSSGTSGRDEQYF

D: NA
size: NA
J: TRBJ1-6
V: TRBV28
DNA: TGTGCCAGCAGTTTCCCCCGGGACTCAGGCCTGGGCTCCTATAATTCACCCCTCCACTTT
CDR3: CASSFPRDSGLGSYNSPLHF

D: TRBD2
size: NA
J: TRBJ2-7
V: TRBV29-1
DNA: TGCAGCGCTGGGACTAGCGGCCCCTACGAGCAGTACTTC
CDR3: CSAGTSGPYEQYF

D: NA
size: NA
J: TRBJ2-3
V: TRBV11-2
DNA: TGTGCCAGCAGCTTGAATCTAGAGTATACGCAGTATTTT
CDR3: CASSLNLEYTQYF

D: NA
size: NA
J: TRBJ2-1
V: TRBV6-2/TRBV6-3
DNA: TGTGCCAGCAGTTACTCGAGCCAGGGGCGGATGGATGAGCAGTTCTTC
CDR3: CASSYSSQGRMDEQFF

D: TRBD2
size: NA
J: TRBJ2-3
V: TRBV18
DNA: TGTGCCAGCTCACTATTGACTAGCGGGACCCAGAAAAGCACAGATACGCAGTATTTT
CDR3: CASSLLTSGTQKSTDTQYF

D: TRBD1
size: NA
J: TRBJ2-7
V: TRBV29-1
DNA: TGCAGCGTTGAAAAACAGGGGGCCTACGAGCAGTACTTC
CDR3: CSVEKQGAYEQYF

D: NA
size: NA
J: TRBJ1-2
V: TRBV6-2/TRBV6-3
DNA: TGTGCCAGCAGTTACTCGTACAGGAACTATGGCTACACCTTC
CDR3: CASSYSYRNYGYTF

D: TRBD2
size: NA
J: TRBJ2-5
V: TRBV19
DNA: TGTGCCAGTAGTATTCGACCAGCGGGGGGCCGAGTGGAGACCCAGTACTTC
CDR3: CASSIRPAGGRVETQYF

D: TRBD2
size: NA
J: TRBJ2-7
V: TRBV25-1
DNA: TGTGCCAGCAGTGTACCGGGACTAGAAGTACACGAGCAGTACTTC
CDR3: CASSVPGLEVHEQYF

D: NA
size: NA
J: TRBJ1-5
V: TRBV2
DNA: TGTGCCAGCAGTGAAAGGGGTCCAGATCAGCCCCAGCATTTT
CDR3: CASSERGPDQPQHF

D: NA
size: NA
J: TRBJ2-3
V: TRBV7-2
DNA: TGTGCCAGCAGCCCACGGGATACGCAGTATTTT
CDR3: CASSPRDTQYF

D: NA
size: NA
J: TRBJ1-3
V: TRBV5-4
DNA: TGTGCCAGCAGCGGAGGGGTCTCTGGAAACACCATATATTTT
CDR3: CASSGGVSGNTIYF

D: NA
size: NA
J: TRBJ1-1
V: TRBV11-2
DNA: TGTGCCAGCAGCCTCGGACCCAGGGGAGAAGCTTTCTTT
CDR3: CASSLGPRGEAFF

D: TRBD2
size: once
J: TRBJ2-3
V: TRBV19
DNA: TGTGCCAGTAGTATGGGTACTAGCGGGGGGACAGATACGCAGTATTTT
CDR3: CASSMGTSGGTDTQYF

D: TRBD1
size: NA
J: TRBJ1-6
V: TRBV7-9
DNA: TGTGCCAGCAGCTCAGGACAGGGGGAATCACCCCTCCACTTT
CDR3: CASSSGQGESPLHF

D: NA
size: NA
J: TRBJ2-7
V: TRBV7-9
DNA: TGTGCCAGCAGCTCGCCCGGAGCCCACGAGCAGTACTTC
CDR3: CASSSPGAHEQYF

D: TRBD1
size: NA
J: TRBJ1-1
V: TRBV28
DNA: TGTGCCAGCCTCCTCGACAGGGGGCAGGGAAGGGTAGCTTTCTTT
CDR3: CASLLDRGQGRVAFF

D: NA
size: NA
J: TRBJ1-1
V: TRBV3-1/TRBV3-2
DNA: TGTGCCAGCAGCCAAGATATAGGGGTGATCAGCACTGAAGCTTTCTTT
CDR3: CASSQDIGVISTEAFF

D: NA
size: NA
J: TRBJ1-6
V: TRBV6-5
DNA: TGTGCCAGCAGCCTCGGGGGGGACTTGGCACCCCTCCACTTT
CDR3: CASSLGGDLAPLHF

D: TRBD1
size: NA
J: TRBJ1-1
V: TRBV5-1
DNA: TGCGCCAGCAGCTTAATGACAGGGAGTGCTGAAGCTTTCTTT
CDR3: CASSLMTGSAEAFF

D: TRBD2
size: NA
J: TRBJ2-7
V: TRBV6-5
DNA: TGTGCCGCCGGGGGGGGGCCCCGGGTGACGGAGCAGTACTTC
CDR3: CAAGGGPRVTEQYF